This T cell receptor beta chain was obtained from a study of cytomegalovirus exposure and HLA in healthy donors. Study-level points and caveats: Researchers reportedly found TCR beta sequences accurately predicted most subjects' HLA-A and HLA-B alleles. Evidence from a later analysis indicated that most CMV-associated TCR beta chains looked HLA-restricted.

This clone was picked up one time. Its antigen is not identified. Germline V gives CDR1 SGDLS, CDR2 YYNGEE. Trimming pared 0 bases from V and 10 bases from J, leaving 11 bases between. The CDR3 is 14 amino acids. Vbeta (60) and Jbeta (13) primers were used in the PCR. The data were produced by immunoSEQ multiplex PCR, yet TCRdb's version contains in-frame clones alone and is incomplete. Among about 32,000 clones, around 80% were seen once, and the ten largest hold approximately 4%. The rearrangement joins TRBV9 to TRBJ1-6; D possibly corresponds to TRBD1 (5 bases). The specimen sequenced was PBMCs. This TCR was recovered from a woman between 18 and 29 years old in good health and CMV-seronegative. CDR3 sequence: CASSVGQFSSPLHF. For the CDR3, the DNA is TGTGCCAGCAGCGTAGGACAGTTCTCATCACCCCTCCACTTT.